These T cell receptor beta chains were read from a single sample in a study of response to subunit inactivated influenza vaccine. TCRdb fed the RT-PCR reads into MiXCR, producing one record per CDR3 protein. Of a few hundred thousand distinct CDR3 sequences listed, around 20% were seen once; the top ten hold 10%. This material consisted of PBMCs from blood, taken less than 22 months after vaccination. The receptors come from a man aged 50 to 75 who received an inactivated influenza vaccine. Each CDR3 is given with its conserved first and last residue. The order of the fields is V gene, D gene, J gene, clone size, CDR3 DNA, CDR3 protein. A D gene is named only where the DNA matches it firmly. Not every row has a clone size; where given, it reads once, few, many or a size class.

>TRBV29-1|.|TRBJ2-7|few
TGCAGCGCTAAACAGACAGTTCCCGGCGAGCAGTACTTC
CSAKQTVPGEQYF
>TRBV6-2/TRBV6-3|.|TRBJ1-6|.
TGTGCCAGCAGTTCTACGGATAGCTCCTATAATTCACCCCTCCACTTT
CASSSTDSSYNSPLHF
>TRBV28|.|TRBJ2-3|few
TGTGCCAGCAGTTTGGTAGGCAGGACTCATAGCACAGATACGCAGTATTTT
CASSLVGRTHSTDTQYF
>TRBV6-6|.|TRBJ1-2|many
TGTGCCAGCAGTCACGAGGGGGGCTATGGCTACACCTTC
CASSHEGGYGYTF
>TRBV4-1|.|TRBJ1-1|.
TGCGCCAGCAGCCAAGGACCGAGGCTGAGCACTGAAGCTTTCTTT
CASSQGPRLSTEAFF
>TRBV12-3/TRBV12-4|TRBD2|TRBJ2-1|.
TGTGCCAGCAGTTTACGGGGCGGGGGCTCCTACAATGAGCAGTTCTTC
CASSLRGGGSYNEQFF
>TRBV4-1|.|TRBJ1-6|few
TGCGCCAGCAGCCAAGGACTGGGGGTAAATTCACCCCTCCACTTT
CASSQGLGVNSPLHF
>TRBV4-2|TRBD2|TRBJ2-2|.
TGTGCCAGCAGCCAAGAGGGGCTAGCGGGGAACACCGGGGAGCTGTTTTTT
CASSQEGLAGNTGELFF
>TRBV12-3/TRBV12-4|.|TRBJ1-1|.
TGTGCCAGCAGTCCGGCGAGGCGCACTGAAGCTTTCTTT
CASSPARRTEAFF
>TRBV16|.|TRBJ1-5|few
TGTGCCAGCAGCCAATCGATAAGTGGGGATCAGCCCCAGCATTTT
CASSQSISGDQPQHF
>TRBV3-1|.|TRBJ2-1|.
TGTGCCAGCAGCCAAGGGATGCTGCGTTACAATGAGCAGTTCTTC
CASSQGMLRYNEQFF
>TRBV6-5|.|TRBJ1-5|.
TGTGCCAGCAGTTACTCGCAGAATAGCAATCAGCCCCAGCATTTT
CASSYSQNSNQPQHF
>TRBV15|TRBD2|TRBJ2-1|.
TGTGCCACCAGCAGAGGGAGCGGGGGGGCGAATGAGCAGTTCTTC
CATSRGSGGANEQFF
>TRBV13|TRBD2|TRBJ2-7|.
TGTGCCAGCAGCCCCCGGATAGCGGGAGTTTCCGAGCAGTACTTC
CASSPRIAGVSEQYF
>TRBV19|.|TRBJ1-5|.
TGTGCCAGTAGTATGTTAGGGGCACGGCAGCCCCAGCATTTT
CASSMLGARQPQHF
>TRBV23-1|.|TRBJ1-5|few
TGCGCCAGCAGTAGCCAACAGGGAATCAATCAGCCCCAGCATTTT
CASSSQQGINQPQHF
>TRBV6-2/TRBV6-3|.|TRBJ2-7|.
TGTGCCAGCAGTTATCGTGGCCACTACGAGCAGTACTTC
CASSYRGHYEQYF
>TRBV9|TRBD2|TRBJ2-2|.
TGTGCCAGCAGCTCAGCTGGCGGGAGAGACACCGGGGAGCTGTTTTTT
CASSSAGGRDTGELFF
>TRBV12-3/TRBV12-4|TRBD1|TRBJ1-1|many
TGTGCCAGCAGTGGTCCCTATTGGACAGGCATGAACACTGAAGCTTTCTTT
CASSGPYWTGMNTEAFF
>TRBV20-1|TRBD2|TRBJ2-2|.
TGCAGTGCTAGTGTGGCGGGAGGGCCGACCGGGGAGCTGTTTTTT
CSASVAGGPTGELFF
>TRBV28|TRBD1|TRBJ2-4|.
TGTGCCAGCAGTTTATCCCCAGGGGGTTGGGACAAAAACATTCAGTACTTC
CASSLSPGGWDKNIQYF
>TRBV24-1|TRBD2|TRBJ2-5|.
TGTGCCACCAGTGATTTTGAGCTAGCGGGACAAGAGACCCAGTACTTC
CATSDFELAGQETQYF
>TRBV12-3/TRBV12-4|TRBD1|TRBJ1-6|many
TGTGCCAGCAGTTTCGGACAGGGTCCCTCACCCCTCCACTTT
CASSFGQGPSPLHF
>TRBV5-1|.|TRBJ1-1|many
TGCGCCAGCAGCTTAATACCCCGGGGAAGTGAAGCTTTCTTT
CASSLIPRGSEAFF
>TRBV20-1|TRBD1|TRBJ1-6|few
TGCAGTGCTGTTCGGGACAGGGGATTCTCCCTCCACTTT
CSAVRDRGFSLHF
>TRBV20-1|.|TRBJ2-5|.
TGCAGTGCTATTCCTGAGAACCAAGAGACCCAGTACTTC
CSAIPENQETQYF
>TRBV7-9|.|TRBJ1-1|.
TGTGCCAGCAGCCCGTGGGTGGGGGCCGGCACTGAAGCTTTCTTT
CASSPWVGAGTEAFF
>TRBV5-1|.|TRBJ2-1|.
TGCGCCAGCAGCTTAAATTGGGGAGGAAATGAGCAGTTCTTC
CASSLNWGGNEQFF
>TRBV5-1|.|TRBJ1-1|few
TGCGCCAGCAGCTTGAAGGTGCGGAGCACTGAAGCTTTCTTT
CASSLKVRSTEAFF
>TRBV5-1|.|TRBJ1-1|.
TGCGCCAGCAGCTCGGGGGGGGGACGGAACACTGAAGCTTTCTTT
CASSSGGGRNTEAFF
>TRBV24-1|.|TRBJ2-1|.
TGTGCCACCAGTGATTCCCGGGCCGGTAATGAGCAGTTCTTC
CATSDSRAGNEQFF
>TRBV3-1|.|TRBJ2-6|.
TGTGCCAGCAGTCTAACAGACTCTGGGGCCAACGTCCTGACTTTC
CASSLTDSGANVLTF
>TRBV6-6|TRBD1|TRBJ1-2|.
TGTGCCAGCAGCCCGACAGGGTCTTACGGCTACACCTTC
CASSPTGSYGYTF
>TRBV4-2|.|TRBJ1-2|many
TGTGCCAGCAGCCAAGCCTACAGGGATGGCGGCTACACCTTC
CASSQAYRDGGYTF
>TRBV5-1|TRBD2|TRBJ2-1|.
TGCGCCAGCCAGCAGAGTGAGGGACTAGCCGGAGCTGAGCAGTTCTTC
CASQQSEGLAGAEQFF
>TRBV2|TRBD2|TRBJ2-3|.
TGTGCCAGCAGTGAAGGGCTAGCGGGGGACACAGATACGCAGTATTTT
CASSEGLAGDTDTQYF
>TRBV5-1|.|TRBJ1-4|many
TGCGCCAGCAGCATTGGGGGGACGGAGAATGAAAAACTGTTTTTT
CASSIGGTENEKLFF
>TRBV2|.|TRBJ1-5|.
TGTGCCAGCAGTGAAGCGGTAAGGGCCGGTCAGCCCCAGCATTTT
CASSEAVRAGQPQHF
>TRBV20-1|.|TRBJ1-2|few
TGCAGTGCAGGGGGGGGGACCTATGGCTACACCTTC
CSAGGGTYGYTF
>TRBV6-2/TRBV6-3|TRBD1|TRBJ1-5|.
TGTGCCAGCTCCTCCGGGACAGGGGTCGGGCAGCCCCAGCATTTT
CASSSGTGVGQPQHF
>TRBV4-1|.|TRBJ1-6|many
TGCGCCAGCAGCCAAGATCTTATCCGACCCCTCTTCCAGGGATTTTCCTATAATTCACCCCTCCACTTT
CASSQDLIRPLFQGFSYNSPLHF
>TRBV5-5|TRBD1|TRBJ2-1|.
TGTGCCAGCAGCTTGTGGGACAGGGGCCATCTTTCCAATGAGCAGTTCTTC
CASSLWDRGHLSNEQFF